The 9 T cell receptor beta chains below all came from one sample that was sequenced in a study of OX40 agonist ivuxolimab in advanced cancers. Only in-frame clones appear in the TCRdb table, and some are missing; sequencing was by immunoSEQ multiplex PCR. The data show over 80,000 clones, with roughly 93% seen just once and approximately 0.3% held by the top ten. The starting material was CD4+ or CD8+ T cells sorted from blood, obtained in a trial of the OX40 agonist ivuxolimab. These receptors were collected from an adult with an advanced solid tumor such as melanoma, head and neck, liver or kidney cancer.

The gene calls are TRBV19 and TRBJ2-1; no firm D call. The V gene's germline CDR1 is LNHDA and CDR2 SQIVND (reference sequence). The length of the CDR3 is 15 residues. The V and J ends lost 2 bases and 5 bases respectively, with 13 bases between them. The CDR3 sequence is CASSIRVHPDNEQFF. The CDR3 coding sequence is TGTGCCAGTAGTATAAGGGTGCACCCGGACAATGAGCAGTTCTTC.

The V and J genes are TRBV6-5 and TRBJ2-3, with TRBD2 identical over 7 bases. The CDR3 loop spans 14 amino acids. With V trimmed by 5 bases and J by 6 bases, 8 bases remained unmatched. From germline, CDR1 is MNHEY and CDR2 SVGAGI. This chain's CDR3 is CASSMREMGDTQYF. The CDR3 DNA is TGTGCCAGCAGTATGCGGGAGATGGGGGATACGCAGTATTTT.

The chain links TRBV6-1 to TRBJ2-1, with 8 positions matching TRBD1. CDR3 length: 15 amino acids. The germline CDR1 and CDR2 sequences are MNHNS and SASEGT. The J segment lost 8 bases and the V segment lost 6 bases, leaving 12 bases of the junction unmatched. The DNA for the CDR3 is TGTGCCAGCAGCACAGACAGGGGTCAGAGCTATGAGCAGTTCTTC. Encoded protein: CASSTDRGQSYEQFF.

The chain recombines TRBV7-9 with TRBJ2-7, with TRBD1 as a possible D gene (6 bases). Trimming removed 5 bases at V and 4 bases at J, with 12 bases between. CDR1 SEHNR and CDR2 FQNEAQ come from the germline V gene (reference sequence). The CDR3 consists of 13 residues. The CDR3 sequence: CASSRDRGYEQYF. The CDR3 region has the DNA TGTGCCAGCAGCCGCGATAGGGGGTACGAGCAGTACTTC.

The chain couples TRBV27 to TRBJ2-2; 9 nucleotides match TRBD2. Germline CDR1 MNHEY, CDR2 SMNVEV (reference sequence). The CDR3 runs 16 residues. Trimming took 3 bases from V and 2 from J; bases not matched to a gene: 4. The CDR3 spells CASSFSGGPNTGELFF. The CDR3 DNA sequence: TGTGCCAGCAGTTTTAGCGGGGGACCCAACACCGGGGAGCTGTTTTTT.

The chain combines TRBV7-2 with TRBJ2-2; no firm D call. The germline V gene encodes CDR1 SGHTA and CDR2 FQGNSA. V was trimmed by 1 base and J by 1 base, leaving 7 bases between them. The CDR3 extends over 15 amino acids. CDR3 sequence: CASSLGAENTGELFF. The CDR3 region has the DNA TGTGCCAGCAGCTTAGGGGCAGAGAACACCGGGGAGCTGTTTTTT.

This clone has a handful of counts. The rearrangement links TRBV7-2 to TRBJ1-5; D is unresolved. The CDR3 consists of 15 residues. The V gene's germline CDR1 is SGHTA and CDR2 FQGNSA. V was cut by 6 bases and J by 5 bases, with 17 bases left in between. The CDR3 sequence is CASSYKGSGDQPQHF. CDR3 DNA: TGTGCCAGCAGTTACAAAGGGAGTGGGGATCAGCCCCAGCATTTT.

The V call is TRBV9, the J call TRBJ2-7; D is unclear. Deletions cut 1 base from V and 2 bases from J, with 13 bases between. Germline lookup yields CDR1 SGDLS and CDR2 YYNGEE. This CDR3 region has 15 residues. The CDR3 coding sequence is TGTGCCAGCAGCGTAAAGCCCGAACCTGCCTACGAGCAGTACTTC. Translating gives CASSVKPEPAYEQYF.

This chain connects TRBV27 to TRBJ2-7, with 7 positions matching TRBD1. This CDR3 has 15 amino acids. Looked up from germline, CDR1 is MNHEY and CDR2 is SMNVEV (reference sequence). V lost 5 bases to trimming and J lost 1 base; unmatched junction nucleotides: 8. The CDR3 nucleotides are TGTGCCAGCAGTGCAAGGGACAGCTATTCCTACGAGCAGTACTTC. This sequence encodes CASSARDSYSYEQYF.